These 21 T cell receptor beta chains share one sample of origin, sequenced in a study of a mutant IDH1 vaccine in newly diagnosed glioma. Stated time point: week 11, during vaccination. The study gave 300 ug of mutant IDH1 20-mer peptide per vaccine dose, with topical imiquimod. Which antigens these TCRs recognize remains unknown. The protocol was immunoSEQ multiplex PCR, while the TCRdb copy is restricted to in-frame clones and leaves out a portion. The table lists 55,000 to 70,000 clones, roughly 90% of them singletons, with around 2% in the top ten. The sequences come from PBMCs, collected from a glioma patient whose treatment included an IDH1 peptide vaccine. The receptor source for this set is a man aged 35 to 55 with glioma.

V gene TRBV10-3 combines with J gene TRBJ1-1, with D unclear. The CDR3 contains 15 residues. Trimming took 0 bases from V and 1 from J, leaving 9 bases between them. CDR1 ENHRY and CDR2 SYGVKD come from the germline V gene. CDR3 sequence: CAISESRPENTEAFF. In nucleotides, the CDR3 is TGTGCCATCAGTGAGTCGAGACCTGAGAACACTGAAGCTTTCTTT.

The chain combines TRBV7-8 with TRBJ1-5, with 10 bases that match TRBD1. This CDR3 region has 15 residues. Germline V lookup: CDR1 SGHVS, CDR2 FQNEAQ. The ends lost 0 bases at V and 7 bases at J; junction bases unmatched: 3. CDR3 sequence: CASSLAWTGGQPQHF. The CDR3 DNA sequence: TGTGCCAGCAGCTTAGCTTGGACAGGGGGGCAGCCCCAGCATTTT.

V and J are TRBV27 and TRBJ2-4; 9 positions match TRBD2. CDR3 size: 17 residues. Per the germline V gene, CDR1 is MNHEY and CDR2 is SMNVEV (reference sequence). The junction had 9 bases not matched to a gene; V was cut back by 5 bases and J by 1 base. The DNA of the CDR3 is TGTGCCAGCAGTCCTATAAGCGGGAGGCGGGCCAAAAACATTCAGTACTTC. Translating gives CASSPISGRRAKNIQYF.

V is TRBV15 and J is TRBJ1-4; 7 bases match TRBD1. Germline V lookup: CDR1 LNHNV, CDR2 YYDKDF (reference sequence). V was pared by 6 bases and J by 8 bases, with 12 bases of the junction left unmatched. The CDR3 extends over 15 amino acids. The CDR3 DNA reads as TGTGCCACCAGTCCAACCAGACAGGGAGGCGAAAAACTGTTTTTT. Its protein is CATSPTRQGGEKLFF.

The V gene is TRBV5-1, the J gene TRBJ2-1; 10 nucleotides align to TRBD1. Germline values: CDR1 SGHRS, CDR2 YFSETQ. Trimming removed 0 bases from V and 5 bases from J; junction bases left unmatched: 5. This CDR3 has 16 amino acids. The CDR3 spells CASSLGAGTGDNEQFF. In nucleotides, the CDR3 is TGCGCCAGCAGCTTGGGGGCCGGGACAGGGGACAATGAGCAGTTCTTC.

The V and J genes are TRBV7-9 and TRBJ2-3, with D possibly called TRBD1 or TRBD2 (5 bases each). The V end lost 7 bases, the J end lost 1 base, and 12 bases lay between the germline ends. In germline, CDR1 is SEHNR, CDR2 FQNEAQ (reference sequence). The CDR3 loop spans 14 amino acids. The CDR3 bases are TGTGCCAGCACCACGGGGCGGCGCACAGATACGCAGTATTTT. Its protein is CASTTGRRTDTQYF.

This clone was recorded a few times. The rearrangement joins TRBV5-1 to TRBJ1-6; D is unclear. Trimming cost V 1 base and J 8 bases, with 13 bases left between them. Germline V lookup: CDR1 SGHRS, CDR2 YFSETQ. This CDR3 comprises 15 residues. CDR3 coding DNA: TGCGCCAGCAGCTTGTTTGAGTCGGGCCATTCACCCCTCCACTTT. It yields the protein CASSLFESGHSPLHF.

This clone was picked up a small number of times. The chain links TRBV7-8 to TRBJ1-1; D gene ambiguous. The V end lost 1 base, the J end lost 1 base, and 4 bases lay between the germline ends. The CDR3 has 13 residues. The germline V gene encodes CDR1 SGHVS and CDR2 FQNEAQ. DNA of the CDR3: TGTGCCAGCAGCTTAGACAGGAACACTGAAGCTTTCTTT. It specifies CASSLDRNTEAFF. The whole variable domain, filled in from reference TRBV7-8 and TRBJ1-1, reads GAGVSQSPRYKVAKRGQDVALRCDPISGHVSLFWYQQALGQGPEFLTYFQNEAQLDKSGLPSDRFFAERPEGSVSTLKIQRTQQEDSAVYLCASSLDRNTEAFFGQGTRLTVV.

This clone was recorded only once. J is TRBJ2-3 and V is TRBV6-1, with 8 bases identical to TRBD2. Germline CDR1 MNHNS, CDR2 SASEGT. The CDR3 totals 14 residues. After removal of 6 bases from V and 2 bases from J, the junction contained 4 bases not matched to a gene. The CDR3 DNA is TGTGCCAGCAGAGTAGCGGGGACCACAGATACGCAGTATTTT. This encodes CASRVAGTTDTQYF.

The chain uses TRBV6-6 and TRBJ1-2, with D unresolved. This CDR3 contains 14 residues. V was trimmed by 7 bases and J by 3 bases, leaving 15 bases between them. CDR1 and CDR2 from the germline V gene are MNHNY and SVGAGI (reference sequence). CDR3 amino acids: CASTPAQSYYGYTF. CDR3 nucleotides: TGTGCCAGCACCCCCGCCCAATCCTACTATGGCTACACCTTC.

This clone was seen more than once but under ten times. The chain combines TRBV9 with TRBJ2-7; D gene ambiguous. The CDR3 covers 12 residues. V gave up 3 bases and J gave up 6 bases, with 10 bases separating them. Germline V gene lookup returns CDR1 SGDLS and CDR2 YYNGEE. Here the CDR3 DNA reads TGTGCCAGCAGCGGGAATCTGGGCGAGCAGTACTTC. It encodes CASSGNLGEQYF.

The chain has TRBV28 and TRBJ2-1; D not resolved. The ends were cut back, 7 bases at V and 8 bases at J, with 12 bases in the middle. The CDR3 length is 12 residues. Germline V CDR1 and CDR2: MDHEN, SYDVKM. CDR3 bases: TGTGCCAGCACCTTCCCCGGCTATGAGCAGTTCTTC. Encoded protein: CASTFPGYEQFF.

This clone was observed a single time. V is TRBV27 and J is TRBJ2-1; possibly TRBD2 for D (5 bases). This CDR3 spans 16 amino acids. Trimming took 3 bases from V and 0 from J, leaving 12 bases between them. Germline CDR1 MNHEY, CDR2 SMNVEV (reference sequence). CDR3 sequence: CASSFTSFSSYNEQFF. Here the CDR3 DNA reads TGTGCCAGCAGTTTCACTAGTTTTAGCTCCTACAATGAGCAGTTCTTC.

This chain joins TRBV28 and TRBJ2-7, with 9 bases aligning to TRBD1. The CDR3 runs 15 residues. Germline assignment: CDR1 MDHEN and CDR2 SYDVKM. V lost 6 bases to trimming and J lost 7 bases; unmatched junction nucleotides: 13. The CDR3 coding sequence is TGTGCCAGCAGGATAACAGGGGGCGCGGTTTTTGAGCAGTACTTC. Translating gives CASRITGGAVFEQYF.

The J gene is TRBJ1-2, the V gene TRBV9; D is perhaps TRBD1 (5 bases). Germline V CDR1 and CDR2: SGDLS, YYNGEE. V lost 3 bases, J lost 6 bases, and 18 bases lay in between. The CDR3 runs to 15 residues. CDR3 coding DNA: TGTGCCAGCAGCGCACCTGTGGGGGGGAGAGATGGCTACACCTTC. Residues: CASSAPVGGRDGYTF.

The genes are TRBV5-6 and TRBJ1-1, with TRBD1 identical over 8 bases. V lost 4 bases and J lost 4; bases outside the gene matches: 9. The CDR3 is made up of 15 amino acids. The germline CDR1 and CDR2 sequences are SGHDT and YYEEEE. Written as DNA, the CDR3 is TGTGCCAGCAGCCCTACGGACAGGGTCGTCACTGAAGCTTTCTTT. Protein: CASSPTDRVVTEAFF.

The V and J genes are TRBV5-1 and TRBJ2-3; either TRBD1 or TRBD2 may fit D (5 bases each). V dropped 0 bases and J dropped 3 bases, with 11 bases sitting between them. The length of the CDR3 is 15 residues. Germline V gene data show CDR1 as SGHRS and CDR2 as YFSETQ. The CDR3 is CASSLAGTGTDTQYF. The DNA of the CDR3 is TGCGCCAGCAGCTTGGCCGGGACGGGTACAGATACGCAGTATTTT.

The V gene is TRBV6-6, the J gene TRBJ1-1; D not certain. V was shortened by 0 bases and J by 2 bases, with 4 bases between the two germline ends. The CDR3 runs to 13 residues. Germline V gives CDR1 MNHNY, CDR2 SVGAGI (reference sequence). The CDR3 coding sequence is TGTGCCAGCAGTTACTCGCAAAACACTGAAGCTTTCTTT. Protein: CASSYSQNTEAFF.

The chain couples TRBV4-3 to TRBJ1-1; 7 bases are shared with TRBD1. The CDR3 sequence is 15 residues long. With V trimmed by 4 bases and J by 2 bases, 7 bases remained unmatched. Germline CDR1 and CDR2: LGHNA and YSLEER. The CDR3 nucleotides are TGCGCCAGCAGCCCCGAGGGAGGGGGCAACACTGAAGCTTTCTTT. Translated, it gives CASSPEGGGNTEAFF.

The chain combines TRBV18 with TRBJ1-1; 10 nucleotides line up with TRBD1. V was clipped by 8 bases and J by 0 bases; unmatched bases: 9. The CDR3 is 16 amino acids. CDR1 KGHSH and CDR2 LQKENI come from the germline V gene. The CDR3 protein is CASRPGQGRVNTEAFF. CDR3 DNA: TGTGCCAGCAGACCGGGACAGGGGAGGGTGAACACTGAAGCTTTCTTT. The complete variable domain, with remaining parts taken from reference TRBV18 and TRBJ1-1, reads NAGVMQNPRHLVRRRGQEARLRCSPMKGHSHVYWYRQLPEEGLKFMVYLQKENIIDESGMPKERFSAEFPKEGPSILRIQQVVRGDSAAYFCASRPGQGRVNTEAFFGQGTRLTVV.

This clone turned up a few times. The V gene is TRBV6-1, the J gene TRBJ2-2, with D possibly matching TRBD2 (6 bases). This CDR3 contains 17 residues. The V and J ends lost 1 base and 1 base respectively, with 13 bases between them. Germline V gives CDR1 MNHNS, CDR2 SASEGT. The DNA of the CDR3 is TGTGCCAGCAGTGAAGACGGGGGAGGATTGAACACCGGGGAGCTGTTTTTT. Protein sequence: CASSEDGGGLNTGELFF.